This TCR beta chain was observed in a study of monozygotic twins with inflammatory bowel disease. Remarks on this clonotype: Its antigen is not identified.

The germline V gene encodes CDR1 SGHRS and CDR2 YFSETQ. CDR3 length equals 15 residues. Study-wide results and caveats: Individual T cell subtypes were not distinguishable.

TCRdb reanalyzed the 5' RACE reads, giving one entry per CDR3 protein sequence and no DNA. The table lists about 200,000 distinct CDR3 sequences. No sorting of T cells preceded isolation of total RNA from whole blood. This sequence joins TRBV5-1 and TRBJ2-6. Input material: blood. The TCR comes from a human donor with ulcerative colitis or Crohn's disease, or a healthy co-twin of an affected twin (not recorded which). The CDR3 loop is CASSFAFSGANVLTF.